This T cell receptor (beta chain) was sequenced during a study of regulatory T cells in long-lasting Graves disease. General study points: Persistent disease showed a preference for TRBV28, TRBJ1-2 and TRBJ2-5. Those with persistent Graves' had less TCR diversity than newly diagnosed patients.

Germline lookup yields CDR1 MDHEN and CDR2 SYDVKM. The CDR3 is made up of 15 amino acids. Notes on this clonotype: Its antigen remains unidentified. A much bigger clone sits one base away, suggesting this may be a read error.

CDR3-region Arm-PCR and iRepertoire HTBI primers produced the TCR beta libraries. TCRdb fed the multiplex PCR reads into MiXCR, producing one record per CDR3 protein. The sample lists some 430,000 distinct CDR3 sequences, about a fifth occurring once. Stated time point: persistent/refractory GD, antithyroid drugs over 5 years with positive TRAb. Generation of the TCR library employed RNA extracted from PBMCs. The receptor comes from a female donor with Graves disease. The material sequenced was peripheral blood mononuclear cells (PBMCs), taken when the disease was refractory, from a patient treated with antithyroid drugs. The chain is built from TRBV28 and TRBJ1-4, with no clear D. CDR3 nucleotide sequence: TGTGCCGGCAGTACATCAGGAGGCTTTAATGAAAAACTGTTTTTT. As protein: CAGSTSGGFNEKLFF.